The 14 T cell receptor beta chains in this list originate from one sample, sequenced in a study of T cell repertoires in ileal Crohn's disease. The data were produced by immunoSEQ multiplex PCR, yet TCRdb's version contains in-frame clones alone and is incomplete. The sample has 6,500 to 9,000 clones; roughly 79% are singletons. Input material: ileal tissue. Every receptor here comes from an adult with Crohn's disease.

The chain recombines TRBV7-8 with TRBJ2-7; 8 bases are shared with TRBD2. V gave up 8 bases and J gave up 5 bases; unmatched junction bases: 14. The CDR3 has 15 amino acids. Germline V gives CDR1 SGHVS, CDR2 FQNEAQ. The CDR3 DNA reads TGTGCCAGCTCCCCCGGGAGGGGACCTGGGAACGAGCAGTACTTC. Protein: CASSPGRGPGNEQYF.

The CDR3 protein is CASSYGETSGNTIYF. The CDR3 nucleotides read TGTGCCAGCAGCTACGGGGAGACCTCTGGAAACACCATATATTTT. The V call is TRBV9, the J call TRBJ1-3; D gene unclear. The CDR3 runs 15 residues. Trimming took off 4 bases at V and 0 bases at J, with 11 bases between the two ends. Germline V lookup: CDR1 SGDLS, CDR2 YYNGEE.

The chain combines TRBV12-5 with TRBJ2-7, with 9 bases that match TRBD1. The J segment lost 3 bases and the V segment lost 1 base, leaving 1 base of the junction unmatched. CDR3 length: 14 residues. Germline V gene data show CDR1 as LGHNT and CDR2 as FRNRAP. The CDR3 spells CASGLGTGVYEQYF. The CDR3 nucleotides are TGTGCTAGTGGTTTGGGGACAGGGGTCTACGAGCAGTACTTC.

Details on this clone: Distinct nucleotide sequences in the sample also encode this CDR3. V gene TRBV9 combines with J gene TRBJ1-3; tentatively, D is TRBD1 (6 bases). Trimming cost V 3 bases and J 4 bases, with 17 bases left between them. The CDR3 loop spans 16 amino acids. The germline V gene encodes CDR1 SGDLS and CDR2 YYNGEE. The CDR3 DNA reads TGTGCCAGCAGCGCCTCAGGGGCCCAAGGGGGAAACACCATATATTTT. This sequence encodes CASSASGAQGGNTIYF. Full variable domain (remainder filled in from reference TRBV9 and TRBJ1-3): DSGVTQTPKHLITATGQRVTLRCSPRSGDLSVYWYQQSLDQGLQFLIQYYNGEERAKGNILERFSAQQFPDLHSELNLSSLELGDSALYFCASSASGAQGGNTIYFGEGSWLTVV.

The rearrangement links TRBV2 to TRBJ1-3; D perhaps matches TRBD1 (6 bases). The germline CDR1 and CDR2 sequences are SNHLY and FYNNEI. The V gene lost 7 bases and the J gene lost 2 bases, with 18 bases spanning the gap. This CDR3 has 16 residues. The CDR3 is CASTSPRGAAGNTIYF. The DNA for the CDR3 is TGTGCCAGCACGTCCCCACGGGGGGCTGCTGGAAACACCATATATTTT.

This CDR3 is CASGLAPLGTGYRETQYF. CDR3 in DNA: TGTGCTAGTGGTTTGGCCCCTTTAGGGACAGGGTATCGAGAGACCCAGTACTTC. The chain uses TRBV12-5 and TRBJ2-5; 9 positions match TRBD1. This CDR3 region has 18 residues. With 1 base clipped from V and 4 bases from J, the junction kept 13 bases outside the gene matches. CDR1 LGHNT and CDR2 FRNRAP come from the germline V gene.

This chain joins TRBV2 and TRBJ2-5, with D tentatively TRBD2 (6 bases). The CDR3 covers 13 residues. Trimming took off 4 bases at V and 4 bases at J, with 10 bases between the two ends. Germline V gives CDR1 SNHLY, CDR2 FYNNEI. The CDR3 DNA reads as TGTGCCAGCAGTGCCAGGGAGGCAGAGACCCAGTACTTC. It codes for CASSAREAETQYF.

The J gene is TRBJ2-7, the V gene TRBV5-1, with a possible D match to TRBD2 (6 bases). This CDR3 region has 14 residues. CDR1 and CDR2 (germline): SGHRS, YFSETQ. Trimming stripped 2 bases from V and 1 base from J, with 10 bases between. The CDR3, as DNA: TGCGCCAGCAGCTTCGGGACTGGGTCCTACGAGCAGTACTTC. This sequence encodes CASSFGTGSYEQYF.

By sample fraction, this clone is medium-sized. The genes are TRBV7-3 and TRBJ2-3; 8 bases map to TRBD1. The CDR3 extends over 18 amino acids. The germline V gene encodes CDR1 SGHTA and CDR2 FQGTGA. The trim removed 2 bases at V and 3 bases at J, leaving 13 bases unmatched. CDR3 in DNA: TGTGCCAGCAGCTTAGGTCCCCGCAGGGGGCTGAGTACAGATACGCAGTATTTT. Its protein product is CASSLGPRRGLSTDTQYF.

The V and J genes are TRBV5-4 and TRBJ1-3; 7 bases map to TRBD1. The trim removed 3 bases at V and 0 bases at J, leaving 6 bases unmatched. The CDR3 length is 16 residues. In germline, CDR1 is SGHNT, CDR2 YYREEE (reference sequence). Here the CDR3 DNA reads TGTGCCAGCAGCTACCGACAGGGTCTCTCTGGAAACACCATATATTTT. This sequence encodes CASSYRQGLSGNTIYF. The whole variable domain, filled in from reference TRBV5-4 and TRBJ1-3, reads ETGVTQSPTHLIKTRGQQVTLRCSSQSGHNTVSWYQQALGQGPQFIFQYYREEENGRGNFPPRFSGLQFPNYSSELNVNALELDDSALYLCASSYRQGLSGNTIYFGEGSWLTVV.

This clone was picked up a small number of times. The chain links TRBV10-2 to TRBJ2-2; 8 bases agree with TRBD2. This CDR3 is built from 15 residues. Germline V gene data show CDR1 as WSHSY and CDR2 as SAAADI. The ends lost 10 bases at V and 0 bases at J; junction bases unmatched: 7. The DNA for the CDR3 is TGCGCCACCCCCGGGAGGGATTCGAACACCGGGGAGCTGTTTTTT. This codes for CATPGRDSNTGELFF.

This clone was detected only a few times. This rearrangement joins TRBV10-3 to TRBJ1-4; D unclear. The germline V gene has CDR1 ENHRY and CDR2 SYGVKD. The CDR3 spans 13 residues. With 10 bases removed from V and 3 bases from J, the gap between germline ends came to 12 bases. CDR3 protein: CATRKEPNEKLFF. For the CDR3, the DNA is TGTGCCACGCGGAAAGAGCCTAATGAAAAACTGTTTTTT.

The chain is built from TRBV7-3 and TRBJ2-7, with 8 positions matching TRBD1. This CDR3 has 12 amino acids. V shed 5 bases and J 7 bases; nucleotides not matched to a gene: 4. Germline CDR1 is SGHTA and CDR2 is FQGTGA. CDR3 sequence reads: CASSMTGEEQYF. The CDR3 nucleotides read TGTGCCAGCAGCATGACAGGGGAAGAGCAGTACTTC.

The chain links TRBV13 to TRBJ1-4; 8 nucleotides line up with TRBD1. Germline V gene data show CDR1 as PRHDT and CDR2 as FYEKMQ (reference sequence). The junction had 6 bases not matched to a gene; V was cut back by 2 bases and J by 13 bases. The CDR3 is 13 residues long. CDR3 region: CASSLRRGRALFF. CDR3 DNA: TGTGCCAGCAGCTTACGCAGGGGGCGGGCACTGTTTTTT.